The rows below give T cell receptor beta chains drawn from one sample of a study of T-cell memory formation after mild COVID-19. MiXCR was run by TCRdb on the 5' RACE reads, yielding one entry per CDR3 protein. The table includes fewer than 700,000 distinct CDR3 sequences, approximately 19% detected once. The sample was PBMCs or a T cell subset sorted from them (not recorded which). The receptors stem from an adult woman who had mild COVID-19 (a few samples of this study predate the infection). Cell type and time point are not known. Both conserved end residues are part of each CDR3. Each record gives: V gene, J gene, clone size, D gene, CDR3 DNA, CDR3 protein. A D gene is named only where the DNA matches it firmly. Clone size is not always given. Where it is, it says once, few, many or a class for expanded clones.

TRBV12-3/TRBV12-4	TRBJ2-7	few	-	TGTGCCAGCAGTTCGACAGCCTACTACGAGCAGTACTTC	CASSSTAYYEQYF
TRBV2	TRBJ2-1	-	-	TGTGCCAGCACGGGTAATGAGCAGTTCTTC	CASTGNEQFF
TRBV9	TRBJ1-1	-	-	TGTGCCAGCAGCACTAGCGGAGATAGCACTGAAGCTTTCTTT	CASSTSGDSTEAFF
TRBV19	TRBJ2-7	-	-	TGTGCCGGTAGTCTCGGGACACCATCCTACGAGCAGTACTTC	CAGSLGTPSYEQYF
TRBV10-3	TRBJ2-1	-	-	TGTGCCATCAGTGAGCGGCTTGATGCTGAGCAGTTCTTC	CAISERLDAEQFF
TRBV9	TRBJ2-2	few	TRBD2	TGTGCCAGCAGCGGGACTAGTATCGGGGAGCTGTTTTTT	CASSGTSIGELFF
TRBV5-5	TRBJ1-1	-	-	TGTGCCAGCAGCTTGTTGGGTTTCGGCACTGAAGCTTTCTTT	CASSLLGFGTEAFF
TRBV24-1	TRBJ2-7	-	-	TGTGCCACCAGTGATTTGACTACCTACGAGCAGTACTTC	CATSDLTTYEQYF
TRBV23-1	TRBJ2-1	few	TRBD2	TGCGCCAGAGAGGGACTAGCGGGAGTCGGAGGTGAGCAGTTCTTC	CAREGLAGVGGEQFF
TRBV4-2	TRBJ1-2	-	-	TGTGCCAGCAGCCAAGGGAACATTCAAGGGGCTCCCTTGTATGGCTACACCTTC	CASSQGNIQGAPLYGYTF
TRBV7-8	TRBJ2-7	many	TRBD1	TGTGCCAGCAGCCTCCCCAACAGGGGCACCTACGAGCAGTACTTC	CASSLPNRGTYEQYF
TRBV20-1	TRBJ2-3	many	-	TGCAGTGCCACCCACCCGCCTAGCACAGATACGCAGTATTTT	CSATHPPSTDTQYF
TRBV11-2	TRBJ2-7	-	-	TGTGCCAGCAGCCGCCTCCGGGACGGATCCTACGAGCAGTACTTC	CASSRLRDGSYEQYF
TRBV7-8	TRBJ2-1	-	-	TGTGCCAGCAGCTTAGCTAGAATCGCGGTTGAGCAGTTCTTC	CASSLARIAVEQFF
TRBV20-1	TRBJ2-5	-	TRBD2	TGCAGTGCTAGAGATGGAGCGGGGGGGGAGACCCAGTACTTC	CSARDGAGGETQYF
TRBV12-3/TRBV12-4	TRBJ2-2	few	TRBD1	TGTGCCAGCAGTTCTAACAGGGGGGCCGGGGAGCTGTTTTTT	CASSSNRGAGELFF
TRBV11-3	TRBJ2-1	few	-	TGTGCCAGCAGCGCGCGACTCGGGGGTTACAATGAGCAGTTCTTC	CASSARLGGYNEQFF
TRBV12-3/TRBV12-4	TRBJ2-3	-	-	TGTGCCAGCAGTTTAGCGGGGATCGCAGATACGCAGTATTTT	CASSLAGIADTQYF
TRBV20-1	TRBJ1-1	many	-	TGCAGTGCCCCGCGAGGGGGTGTATCTCTTGGCACTGAAGCTTTCTTT	CSAPRGGVSLGTEAFF
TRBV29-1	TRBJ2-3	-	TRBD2	TGCAGCGGTAGCGGGAGGGGTGATACGCAGTATTTT	CSGSGRGDTQYF
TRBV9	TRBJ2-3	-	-	TGTGCCAGCAGCGTAGCAAGGGCCCGCACAGATACGCAGTATTTT	CASSVARARTDTQYF
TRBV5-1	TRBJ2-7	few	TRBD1	TGCGCCAGCAGCCCGGAGATCCGGGACAGGATGAACGAGCAGTACTTC	CASSPEIRDRMNEQYF
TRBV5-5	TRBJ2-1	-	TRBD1	TGTGCCAGCAGCCAGGACAGGGGGCTTTACAATGAGCAGTTCTTC	CASSQDRGLYNEQFF
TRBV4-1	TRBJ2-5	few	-	TGCGCCAGCAGCCAAGGAAGGAGTATCCGCCAAGAGACCCAGTACTTC	CASSQGRSIRQETQYF
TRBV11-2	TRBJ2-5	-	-	TGTGCCAGCAGCTTATCATTGGCTGTGGAGACCCAGTACTTC	CASSLSLAVETQYF
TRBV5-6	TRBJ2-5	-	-	TGTGCCAGCAGCTTGGCCACGGGCTACGAGACCCAGTACTTC	CASSLATGYETQYF
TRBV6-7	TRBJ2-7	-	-	TGTGCCAGCAGTTACCTTGGGCAGGCCCCAACTTTGACGCAGTACTTC	CASSYLGQAPTLTQYF
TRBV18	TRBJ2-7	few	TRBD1	TGTGCCAGCTCACGCACAGGGGTCGAGCAGTACTTC	CASSRTGVEQYF
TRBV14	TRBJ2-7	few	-	TGTGCCAGCAGCCCCCGTCTAGGACTCGCGGTCTACGAGCAGTACTTC	CASSPRLGLAVYEQYF
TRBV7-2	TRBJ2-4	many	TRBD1	TGTGCCAGCAGTTCCGGGACAGTCAAAAACATTCAGTACTTC	CASSSGTVKNIQYF
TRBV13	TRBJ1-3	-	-	TGTGCCGCAGGGGTGAGCTCTGGAAACACCAGATATTTT	CAAGVSSGNTRYF
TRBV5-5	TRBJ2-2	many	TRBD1	TGTGCCAGCAGCTCTCACTCCCTACAGGGGGCGAACACCGGGGAGCTGTTTTTT	CASSSHSLQGANTGELFF
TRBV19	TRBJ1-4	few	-	TGTGCCAGTAGTGCAAGGGTAGGGGAGAATGAAAAACTGTTTTTT	CASSARVGENEKLFF
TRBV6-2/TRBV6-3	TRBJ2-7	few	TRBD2	TGTGCCAGCACCGACTGGCTAGCGGGTACCTACGAGCAGTACTTC	CASTDWLAGTYEQYF
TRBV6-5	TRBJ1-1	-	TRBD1	TGTGCCAGCAGCCCCCGCGGGACAGGGAGAAACACTGAAGCTTTCTTT	CASSPRGTGRNTEAFF
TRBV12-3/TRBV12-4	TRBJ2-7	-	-	TGTGCCAGCAGTTATCCGGGACGAACCGTCGTCTTATACTTC	CASSYPGRTVVLYF
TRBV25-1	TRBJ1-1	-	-	TGTGCCAGCAGTGAATGGCCCTTGTGGTTCTTT	CASSEWPLWFF
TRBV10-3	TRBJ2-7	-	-	TGTGCCATCAGTGAGTCCGGCAGGTCGTACGAGCAGTACTTC	CAISESGRSYEQYF
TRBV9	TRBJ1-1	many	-	TGTGCCAGCAGCAGACGACAGTTGAACACTGAAGCTTTCTTT	CASSRRQLNTEAFF
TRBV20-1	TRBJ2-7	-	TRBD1	TGCAGTGCTGCCCCCGGGACAGGAGCCGAGCAGTACTTC	CSAAPGTGAEQYF
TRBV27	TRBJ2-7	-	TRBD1	TGTGCCAGCAGCCTCCGACAGGGGGGAGCCTACGAGCAGTACTTC	CASSLRQGGAYEQYF
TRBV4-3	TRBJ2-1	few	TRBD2	TGCGCCAGCAGCCAAGGACTAGCGGGAGGTGCTGAGCAGTTCTTC	CASSQGLAGGAEQFF
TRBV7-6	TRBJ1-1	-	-	TGTGCCAGCAGCCCATATCGTGCAGCGGACACTGAAGCTTTCTTT	CASSPYRAADTEAFF
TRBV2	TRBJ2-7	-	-	TGTGCCAGCGGCGGACTGATAACTTCCTACGAGCAGTACTTC	CASGGLITSYEQYF
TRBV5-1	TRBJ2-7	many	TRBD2	TGCGCCAGCAGCCCGACCTTAGCGGGGGGGCTCACCTACGAGCAGTACTTC	CASSPTLAGGLTYEQYF
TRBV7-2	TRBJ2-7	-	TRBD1	TGTGCCAGCAGCCCGCCCTCGGGGACAGGGGGCGAGCAGTACTTC	CASSPPSGTGGEQYF
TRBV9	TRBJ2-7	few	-	TGTGCCAGCAGCGTAGGGGACGGTAGCTCCTACGAGCAGTACTTC	CASSVGDGSSYEQYF
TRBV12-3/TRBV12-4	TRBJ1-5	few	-	TGTGCCAGCAGTTCCGGAGTTCGTGAGGGGTATAGCAATCAGCCCCAGCATTTT	CASSSGVREGYSNQPQHF
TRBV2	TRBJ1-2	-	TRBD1	TGTGCCAGCAACCAGGGACAGGCGATCTATGGCTACACCTTC	CASNQGQAIYGYTF
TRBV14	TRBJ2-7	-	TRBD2	TGTGCCAGCAGCCACAGAGATTGGACTAGCGGGAGGGCCTTAACCTACGAGCAGTACTTC	CASSHRDWTSGRALTYEQYF
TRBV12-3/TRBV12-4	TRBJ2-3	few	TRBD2	TGTGCCTGCCGGGGGGGACGCACAGATACGCAGTATTTT	CACRGGRTDTQYF
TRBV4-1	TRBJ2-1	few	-	TGCGCCAGCAGCCAAGTGTTACCCAGCGGTACCTACAATGAGCAGTTCTTC	CASSQVLPSGTYNEQFF
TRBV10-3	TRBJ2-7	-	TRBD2	TGTGCCATCAGTGAGTCAAAACTAGCGGGAGGTTTCCACGAGCAGTACTTC	CAISESKLAGGFHEQYF
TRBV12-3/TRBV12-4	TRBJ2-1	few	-	TGTGCCAGCAGTTCCCCGGGGCGCAATGAGCAGTTCTTC	CASSSPGRNEQFF
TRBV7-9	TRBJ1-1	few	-	TGTGCCAGCAGCCAGACACTGAACACTGAAGCTTTCTTT	CASSQTLNTEAFF
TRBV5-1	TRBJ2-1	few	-	TGCGCCAGCAGCTTGTCGGGTATGGTGAGCAGTGAGCAGTTCTTC	CASSLSGMVSSEQFF
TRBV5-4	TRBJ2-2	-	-	TGTGCCAGCAGCCGATACGTCAGTGGGGGAAACGGGGAGCTGTTTTTT	CASSRYVSGGNGELFF